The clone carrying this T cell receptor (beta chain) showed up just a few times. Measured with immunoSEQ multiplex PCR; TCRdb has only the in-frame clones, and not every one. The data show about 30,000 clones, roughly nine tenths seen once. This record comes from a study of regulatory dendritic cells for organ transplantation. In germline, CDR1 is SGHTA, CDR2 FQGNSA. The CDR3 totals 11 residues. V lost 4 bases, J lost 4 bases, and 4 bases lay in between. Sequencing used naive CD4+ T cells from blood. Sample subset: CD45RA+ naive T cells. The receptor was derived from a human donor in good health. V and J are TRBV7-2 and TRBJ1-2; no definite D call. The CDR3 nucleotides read TGTGCCAGCAGCTCCATCTATGGCTACACCTTC. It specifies CASSSIYGYTF.